This TCR beta chain was captured by sequencing in a study of cytomegalovirus exposure and HLA in healthy donors (dated by TCRdb to 2016 to 2017). For context, the study as a whole: In an earlier analysis of some 610 of the donors, approximately 300 Gb of sequence data and approximately 100 million unique TCR beta sequences from about 179 million T cells were reported. A later genetic analysis took genome-wide SNP genotypes for about 55% of the roughly 670 donors and used that subset as a discovery cohort. All discovery cohort repertoires had been generated on a single sequencing platform. The genetic ancestry cluster associated with self-reported Caucasian donors included 81% of the roughly 400 genotyped donors. An earlier analysis of several hundred of the donors applied high-throughput TCR beta sequencing to assess whether each TCR beta V gene segment acted as functional or pseudogenic. Around 300 gigabases of sequencing data and tens of millions of unique TCR sequences were included in an early release covering about 620 HLA-typed donors. The later analysis used no new phenotypic data to find candidate immune exposures, relying instead on TCR beta sequences and their occurrence across donors. A separate validation cohort of approximately 120 different subjects was used in addition to the 666-subject first cohort. On average, roughly 250,000 unique TCR beta nucleotide sequences were sequenced per donor among 398 genotyped donors of the cohort, with roughly 19% of those sequences being non-productive. The study profiled the T cell repertoires of around 700 subjects by immunosequencing and related them to cytomegalovirus serostatus. A later analysis re-examined previously published TCR beta repertoires from more than 650 donors and added high-resolution HLA genotyping to investigate patterns of TCR occurrence. HLA typing covered class I and class II loci at four-digit resolution. Donor age, sex, ethnicity and CMV serostatus were compiled alongside the repertoire data. The number of donors typed differed by locus, with about 629-640 for A, B, C, DRB1 and DQB1, roughly 520 for DQA1, 600 to 610 for DPA1, and roughly 450 for DPB1. To predict cytomegalovirus infection status, the study combined high-throughput TCR immunosequencing, statistical association of individual TCRs with disease status, and machine learning. The study aimed to test whether signatures of past pathogen exposure could be identified by cataloging public T cell receptors. Because of strong linkage in the cohort, roughly five DR-DQ haplotypes were treated as single units for association and clustering. General study outcomes and caveats: In the study, around 160 TCR beta chains were listed as associated with cytomegalovirus. At a false discovery rate of 0.05, a later analysis linked approximately 18,000 TCR beta sequences to specific HLA alleles. HLA typing was unavailable for some donors at each locus, so association tests used only the typed subset. Compared with equally common non-associated chains, HLA-associated TCR beta chains in a later analysis were more clonally expanded and had lower generation probabilities. According to the authors, the approach could potentially be generalized to other disease states and immunological phenotypes. A later genetic analysis associated a missense DCLRE1C variant with V-gene and J-gene trimming of TCR beta chains, and an independent cohort replicated the association. Because the 87-base-pair reads could not distinguish some IMGT-functional V segments, including TRBV6-2 and TRBV6-3, those segments were excluded. According to a later analysis, TCR association rates differed among HLA loci, with DRB1 alleles showing the most associated TCRs and HLA-C alleles showing the fewest. Most TCR sequences were seen in very few donors, while some public TCRs were found in many individuals. CMV serostatus was the only immune exposure information available for the cohort. Correlated functional status among segregating V segments might be attributable to linkage disequilibrium, but an unknown experimental factor could not be ruled out. Strong co-occurrence of HLA alleles, especially DR and DQ, made assigning TCR associations to individual alleles difficult. Over 15 rarely observed V segments, including chromosome 9 orphons, were excluded from the earlier analysis of a few hundred of the donors because counts were too low. Three of the identified cytomegalovirus-associated TCR beta chains were confirmed in vitro to be specific for cytomegalovirus antigens. Most CMV-associated TCR beta chains appeared to be HLA-restricted in a later analysis, and the HLA associations seemed to be driven largely by CMV exposure. In an earlier analysis of some 640 of the donors, most TCR beta V segments were observed in productive rearrangements about 90% or about 30% of the time, broadly matching IMGT annotations. Sequencing depth was assumed to be roughly uniform across donors in the presence/absence analyses, though that assumption may not hold. Compared with the approximately 670-donor mean, donors in an Asian-associated ancestry cluster had fewer N-insertions in productive TCRs, according to a later genetic analysis. Several of the top co-occurrence clusters appeared to be linked to parvovirus B19, influenza, CMV and Epstein-Barr virus, according to a later analysis. The classifier was reported to diagnose cytomegalovirus status with high specificity and sensitivity in both the original cohort and the validation cohort. Only TCR beta chains were sequenced in this cohort, and the absence of alpha or paired-chain data limited detectable features. A cluster of highly shared sequence variants was judged likely to represent a technical artifact of the sequencing pipeline. A further reported finding was that TCR beta sequences accurately predicted the HLA-A and HLA-B alleles for most subjects in the first cohort.

Library creation used the immunoSEQ multiplex PCR assay. The multiplex PCR relied on a mix of 60 forward primers for TCR Vbeta segments and 13 reverse primers for TCR Jbeta segments. The CDR3 region of rearranged TCR beta genes was amplified from genomic DNA by a multiplex PCR assay. The Illumina HiSeq System was used to sequence the amplified TCR beta libraries as 87-base-pair reads. Per the source publication's procedure: Across the 600 to 700 repertoires, a later analysis counted roughly 84 million unique TCR beta chains, around 11 million of which were shared by at least two donors. Raw reads were error-corrected and collapsed into unique sequences with a nearest-neighbor algorithm that merged closely related sequences to remove PCR and sequencing errors. CDR3 sequences were aligned to IMGT reference sequences to assign V, D and J gene segments. For a sequence to be retained, at least a six-nucleotide match to both a V gene segment and a J gene segment was required. Rearrangements were called productive when the CDR3 lacked stop codons and stayed in frame with V and J; all others were non-productive. CDR3 was defined according to IMGT convention as the region running from the second conserved V-encoded cysteine to the conserved J-encoded phenylalanine. In an earlier analysis of roughly 610 of the donors, sequences lacking an unambiguous match to a single V gene segment were excluded. In an earlier analysis of 587 of the donors, a V segment was called functional when productive rearrangements were above 56.7%, and segregating when the standard deviation between donors exceeded 5%. A statistical classification framework was developed to diagnose cytomegalovirus status using the catalog of TCR beta chain sequences. V and J gene assignment, in a later analysis, came from comparing TCR nucleotide sequences with IMGT/GENE-DB human TR gene sequences. Using the TCRdist pipeline, a later analysis assigned CDR3 sequences along with most-parsimonious VDJ recombination scenarios. In a later analysis, every TCR beta chain was defined by the combination of its CDR3 amino acid sequence and its V-gene family, and reads without a unique V-gene family were dropped. A later analysis removed roughly 590 highly shared, low-generation-probability nucleotide sequences to deal with suspected cross-contamination and a sequencing artifact. In a later analysis, a clonal expansion index was calculated for each public chain from normalized within-repertoire ranks of inferred template counts. A later analysis computed generation probabilities with a VDJ recombination model fitted to out-of-frame rearrangements, and checked the results against IGoR. Hypergeometric tests were used in a later analysis to score TCR-TCR, TCR-HLA and TCR-CMV co-occurrence, with a repertoire-size bias correction applied to the TCR pairs. False discovery rates were estimated in a later analysis by permuting HLA or CMV assignments 20 times. In a later analysis, co-occurring TCRs were grouped using DBSCAN, with TCRdist sequence similarity added in when clustering inside HLA-allele-positive subsets. Repertoires with fewer than 30,000 or more than 120,000 public chains were left out of co-occurrence clustering, as were a few repertoires with anomalous nucleotide sharing. TCRdb's version of the immuneACCESS table is confined to in-frame rearrangements and falls short of the full clone set. An unresolved V gene accounts for under half of the shortfall where checked; the remainder is of unknown origin. For V, J and clone size, that table is used; D and trimming come from the DNA. The sample table records more than 150,000 clones; 70% to 80% of these occur just once. The ten largest account for over 1.1% of the sample.

This clone was seen only a few times. The antigen it binds to is not known. Nothing much larger sits one base from this clone, and base qualities are not available. Between the V and J ends, shortened by 5 bases and 0 bases respectively, the junction contains 13 bases. The germline V gene gives CDR1 as SGHTA and CDR2 as FQGNSA. The CDR3 starts with the cysteine, ends with the phenylalanine, and has 15 residues. Only CDR3 DNA remains: 45 bases, in frame from the first base. The cohort was made up of 500 to 850 healthy bone marrow donors. At the time of sampling, every cohort member was nominally healthy, though immune exposures that went unrecorded were likely present. The donor was CMV seronegative and was included in the group of about 400 seronegative cohort members. Each donor provided a peripheral blood sample, and peripheral blood mononuclear cells were used for TCR beta sequencing. The Qiagen DNeasy Blood Extraction Kit was used to extract genomic DNA from the blood cell samples.

The sequenced sample consisted of PBMCs. This clonotype was sampled from a male donor in good health and CMV-seronegative. The rearranged chain carries TRBV7-2 and TRBJ1-1; the D gene cannot be named for sure. The DNA is TGTGCCAGCAGCCCCTCCAGGAACCTGAACACTGAAGCTTTCTTT. This codes for CASSPSRNLNTEAFF.